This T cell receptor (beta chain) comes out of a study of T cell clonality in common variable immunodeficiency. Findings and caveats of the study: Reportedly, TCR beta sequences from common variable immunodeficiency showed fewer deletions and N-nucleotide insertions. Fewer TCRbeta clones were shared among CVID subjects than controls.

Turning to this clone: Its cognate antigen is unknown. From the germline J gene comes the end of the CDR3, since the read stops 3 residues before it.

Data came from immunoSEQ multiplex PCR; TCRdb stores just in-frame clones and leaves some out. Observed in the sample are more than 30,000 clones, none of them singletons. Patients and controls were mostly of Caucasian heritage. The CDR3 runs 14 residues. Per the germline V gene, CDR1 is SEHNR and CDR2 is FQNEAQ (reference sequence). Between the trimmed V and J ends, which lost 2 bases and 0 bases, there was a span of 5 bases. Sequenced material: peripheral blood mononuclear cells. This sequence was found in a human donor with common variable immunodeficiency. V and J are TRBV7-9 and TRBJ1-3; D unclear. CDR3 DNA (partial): TGTGCCAGCAGCTTACAGGTCTCTGGAAACACC. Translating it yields CASSLQVSGNT. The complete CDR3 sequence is CASSLQVSGNTIYF.